A single sample is the source of the 27 T cell receptor beta chains below, sequenced in a study of neoadjuvant nivolumab and ipilimumab in lung cancer. Libraries were prepared by immunoSEQ multiplex PCR; TCRdb keeps only in-frame clonotypes and omits some of them. The sample includes tens of thousands of clones, roughly 91% of them seen just once. The source was blood, collected before neoadjuvant nivolumab, alone or with ipilimumab. These TCRs come from an adult with non-small cell lung cancer. Some clones in this sample may be carry-over from other donors' samples.

The chain recombines TRBV19 with TRBJ1-5; a possible D gene is TRBD1 (5 bases). Trimming removed 8 bases at V and 2 bases at J, with 10 bases between. CDR1 is LNHDA, CDR2 SQIVND, per germline (reference sequence). The CDR3 covers 13 residues. CDR3 in amino acids: CASQWGGNQPQHF. CDR3 nucleotides: TGTGCCAGTCAGTGGGGGGGCAATCAGCCCCAGCATTTT.

Written as DNA, the CDR3 is TGCAGTGCTAGAGCTAGCGGCGAGCAGTACTTC. Protein sequence: CSARASGEQYF. The chain carries TRBV20-1 and TRBJ2-7, with 7 nucleotides matching TRBD2. Germline loops: CDR1 DFQATT, CDR2 SNEGSKA (reference sequence). The CDR3 has 11 amino acids. The junction had 0 bases not matched to a gene; V was cut back by 1 base and J by 6 bases.

CDR3 sequence: CASSLAVGAYNEQFF. CDR3 DNA sequence: TGTGCCAGCAGCTTAGCCGTGGGGGCCTACAATGAGCAGTTCTTC. The genes are TRBV7-3 and TRBJ2-1, with D possibly being TRBD1 or TRBD2 (5 bases each). Per germline, CDR1 SGHTA and CDR2 FQGTGA. The CDR3 is made up of 15 amino acids. Trimming took 2 bases from V and 2 from J, leaving 10 bases between them.

This clone was seen a few times. The chain employs TRBV7-9 and TRBJ1-5; perhaps TRBD1 as D (6 bases). Germline CDR1 and CDR2: SEHNR and FQNEAQ (reference sequence). V was trimmed by 5 bases and J by 4 bases, leaving 9 bases between them. CDR3 size: 13 residues. CDR3 bases: TGTGCCAGCAGCCGGACAGCTAATCAGCCCCAGCATTTT. It encodes CASSRTANQPQHF.

This chain uses TRBV9 with TRBJ1-2; D perhaps matches TRBD1 (6 bases). CDR1 and CDR2 (germline): SGDLS, YYNGEE. V dropped 3 bases and J dropped 7 bases, with 16 bases sitting between them. This CDR3 has 14 residues. DNA of the CDR3: TGTGCCAGCAGCGCAGGACAGAGCCCTCTTGGCTACACCTTC. Its protein product is CASSAGQSPLGYTF.

This chain links TRBV11-2 with TRBJ2-3, with a weak D call TRBD2 (7 bases). V lost 4 bases and J 4 bases, leaving 18 bases between the germline ends. Germline V gene sequence: CDR1 SGHAT, CDR2 FQNNGV. This CDR3 has 16 residues. The CDR3 here is CASSSGRGRGSDTQYF. The CDR3 region has the DNA TGTGCCAGCAGCTCTGGAAGGGGGAGGGGATCAGATACGCAGTATTTT.

The J gene is TRBJ2-2, the V gene TRBV11-2; 8 nucleotides match TRBD1. The CDR3 is 15 residues long. Germline loops: CDR1 SGHAT, CDR2 FQNNGV. The ends lost 5 bases at V and 7 bases at J; junction bases unmatched: 9. DNA of the CDR3: TGTGCCAGCAGCCCTACAGGGGGGCGAGGCGGGGAGCTGTTTTTT. It translates to CASSPTGGRGGELFF.

The V call is TRBV7-2, the J call TRBJ2-5; TRBD1 aligns across 10 bases. The CDR3 is 15 residues long. The V and J ends lost 3 bases and 5 bases, in that order; junction bases with no gene match: 6. Germline V CDR1 and CDR2: SGHTA, FQGNSA. DNA for the CDR3: TGTGCCAGCAGCTTCGACAGGGGGCTTGGGGAGACCCAGTACTTC. As protein: CASSFDRGLGETQYF.

A note on this clone: The same CDR3 also results from other DNA sequences found in this sample. The chain uses TRBV4-2 and TRBJ2-2; possibly TRBD1 for D (6 bases). V lost 4 bases and J 3 bases, leaving 12 bases between the germline ends. Germline V gene data show CDR1 as LGHNA and CDR2 as YNFKEQ. The CDR3 consists of 15 residues. For the CDR3, the DNA is TGTGCCAGCAGCCCCCGGGACAAGGACACCGGGGAGCTGTTTTTT. Translation gives CASSPRDKDTGELFF.

V usage is TRBV2 and J usage is TRBJ2-1, with unresolved D. The V gene's germline CDR1 is SNHLY and CDR2 FYNNEI. V gave up 1 base and J gave up 10 bases, with 5 bases separating them. The CDR3 extends over 11 amino acids. The CDR3 protein is CASSEVGEQFF. DNA of the CDR3: TGTGCCAGCAGTGAAGTCGGGGAGCAGTTCTTC.

The rearrangement links TRBV30 to TRBJ1-3; TRBD1 matches 7 bases. CDR1 and CDR2 from the germline V gene are GTSNPN and SVGIG (reference sequence). The CDR3 is 14 residues long. J was trimmed by 0 bases and V by 5 bases; bases with no gene match: 4. The CDR3 loop reads CAWRWTGSGNTIYF. Here the CDR3 DNA reads TGTGCCTGGCGATGGACAGGCTCTGGAAACACCATATATTTT.

The chain has TRBV10-3 and TRBJ2-1; 13 bases agree with TRBD2. The CDR3 has 15 amino acids. The germline CDR1 and CDR2 sequences are ENHRY and SYGVKD. Trimming cost V 6 bases and J 8 bases; bases outside gene matches: 7. CDR3 DNA: TGTGCCATCAGCGAAGGGACTAGCGGGAATGATGAGCAGTTCTTC. Translated, it gives CAISEGTSGNDEQFF.

The sample holds a few counts of this clone. This chain connects TRBV7-2 to TRBJ2-7; possibly TRBD1 or TRBD2 for D (5 bases each). V lost 6 bases and J 5 bases, leaving 17 bases between the germline ends. CDR1 and CDR2 (germline): SGHTA, FQGNSA. The CDR3 loop spans 14 amino acids. Here the CDR3 DNA reads TGTGCCAGCAGTCCTTCGACGAGGGGCGACGAGCAGTACTTC. It specifies CASSPSTRGDEQYF.

The chain is built from TRBV29-1 and TRBJ1-2, with 8 bases aligning to TRBD1. CDR1 and CDR2 from the germline V gene are SQVTM and ANQGSEA. This CDR3 contains 13 residues. Trimming took 3 bases from V and 8 from J; bases not matched to a gene: 8. CDR3 nucleotides: TGCAGCGTTGACCCAGGACAGGGTGGCGGCTACACCTTC. As protein: CSVDPGQGGGYTF.

This clone was observed a single time. The chain joins TRBV7-8 to TRBJ2-7; D perhaps matches TRBD1 (5 bases). Per germline, CDR1 SGHVS and CDR2 FQNEAQ. V lost 5 bases and J 3 bases, leaving 14 bases between the germline ends. This CDR3 spans 14 amino acids. In nucleotides, the CDR3 is TGTGCCAGCAGCCTCTTTTTAGACAGCTACGAGCAGTACTTC. It yields the protein CASSLFLDSYEQYF.

DNA for the CDR3: TGTGCCAGCAGTGATCTCCCCTTAGCGGGGGGTTACAATGAGCAGTTCTTC. It yields the protein CASSDLPLAGGYNEQFF. The chain carries TRBV25-1 and TRBJ2-1; 10 bases are a match to TRBD2. The germline gives CDR1 MGHDK, CDR2 SYGVNS. This CDR3 is built from 17 residues. J was trimmed by 4 bases and V by 3 bases; bases with no gene match: 9.

The V gene is TRBV7-2, the J gene TRBJ2-1; tentative D call: TRBD2 (5 bases). Trimming removed 5 bases from V and 6 bases from J, with 14 bases in between. Germline V gene sequence: CDR1 SGHTA, CDR2 FQGNSA. The CDR3 contains 14 residues. CDR3 DNA: TGTGCCAGCAGCCCCACTAGTGGAGGCAATGAGCAGTTCTTC. Protein sequence: CASSPTSGGNEQFF.

The chain uses TRBV19 and TRBJ2-2; possibly TRBD1 for D (5 bases). The CDR3 totals 16 residues. Trimming took off 4 bases at V and 5 bases at J, with 17 bases between the two ends. Looked up from germline, CDR1 is LNHDA and CDR2 is SQIVND (reference sequence). CDR3 sequence (DNA): TGTGCCAGTAGTAGCAGGGTCGGTGTTGGAACCGGGGAGCTGTTTTTT. Translated, it gives CASSSRVGVGTGELFF.

This clone appeared a single time. This CDR3 reads CASSSGTGHTDTQYF. DNA of the CDR3: TGTGCCAGCAGCTCCGGGACAGGGCACACAGATACGCAGTATTTT. V usage is TRBV11-2 and J usage is TRBJ2-3, with 9 bases identical to TRBD1. The CDR3 is 15 residues long. CDR1 is SGHAT and CDR2 is FQNNGV in the germline V gene. V lost 4 bases to trimming and J lost 2 bases; unmatched junction nucleotides: 4. The complete variable domain, with remaining parts taken from reference TRBV11-2 and TRBJ2-3, reads EAGVAQSPRYKIIEKRQSVAFWCNPISGHATLYWYQQILGQGPKLLIQFQNNGVVDDSQLPKDRFSAERLKGVDSTLKIQPAKLEDSAVYLCASSSGTGHTDTQYFGPGTRLTVL.

The chain is built from TRBV4-1 and TRBJ2-2, with 7 positions matching TRBD2. CDR3 length: 17 amino acids. CDR1 is MGHRA and CDR2 is YSYEKL in the germline V gene. The junction had 7 bases not matched to a gene; V was cut back by 3 bases and J by 0 bases. This CDR3 is CASSHLLALSNTGELFF. CDR3 DNA: TGCGCCAGCAGCCATCTACTAGCGCTATCGAACACCGGGGAGCTGTTTTTT.

This sequence joins TRBV30 and TRBJ1-1; no clear D. Trimming took 3 bases from V and 5 from J, leaving 13 bases between them. Germline CDR1 GTSNPN, CDR2 SVGIG (reference sequence). The CDR3 spans 13 residues. The CDR3 spells CAWSQNLGTEAFF. The CDR3 bases are TGTGCCTGGAGCCAAAACTTGGGGACTGAAGCTTTCTTT.

The chain joins TRBV2 to TRBJ2-3; D possibly corresponds to TRBD2 (6 bases). Germline V CDR1 and CDR2: SNHLY, FYNNEI. V shed 4 bases and J shed 0 bases, with 11 bases lying between them. The CDR3 is 15 amino acids. CDR3 sequence (DNA): TGTGCCAGCAGTGGGAGGGGCAGAAGCACAGATACGCAGTATTTT. It is translated as CASSGRGRSTDTQYF.

The chain has TRBV4-1 and TRBJ2-3, with 7 bases that match TRBD2. J was trimmed by 4 bases and V by 2 bases; bases with no gene match: 3. The CDR3 runs 14 residues. Per the germline V gene, CDR1 is MGHRA and CDR2 is YSYEKL. CDR3 nucleotides: TGCGCCAGCAGCCAAAGACTAGCCTCAGATACGCAGTATTTT. Its protein product is CASSQRLASDTQYF.

This clone has only one observation. This rearrangement joins TRBV5-1 to TRBJ2-1; 11 bases line up with TRBD2. From germline, CDR1 is SGHRS and CDR2 YFSETQ. After removal of 6 bases from V and 0 bases from J, the junction contained 11 bases not matched to a gene. This CDR3 has 18 amino acids. The CDR3, as DNA: TGCGCCAGCAACCCGGGACTAGCGGATATGAGCTCCTACAATGAGCAGTTCTTC. It codes for CASNPGLADMSSYNEQFF.

The genes are TRBV2 and TRBJ1-5; TRBD1 matches at 7 bases. J was trimmed by 0 bases and V by 7 bases; bases with no gene match: 3. Germline CDR1 SNHLY, CDR2 FYNNEI. The CDR3 sequence is 14 residues long. CDR3 sequence: CASTTGNSNQPQHF. CDR3 nucleotides: TGTGCCAGCACGACAGGGAATAGCAATCAGCCCCAGCATTTT.

This chain links TRBV7-9 with TRBJ2-1, with TRBD2 matching over 7 bases. CDR1 and CDR2 (germline): SEHNR, FQNEAQ (reference sequence). The CDR3 spans 15 residues. The V gene end was trimmed by 5 bases and the J gene end by 6 bases; junction bases not matched to a gene: 10. The CDR3 loop reads CASSRGGTTSNEQFF. For the CDR3, the DNA is TGTGCCAGCAGCAGAGGTGGGACTACTTCCAATGAGCAGTTCTTC.

Relative to its sample, this clone is medium-sized. The V call is TRBV5-1, the J call TRBJ2-7, with 7 bases matching TRBD1. CDR1 is SGHRS and CDR2 is YFSETQ in the germline V gene. Trimming took 4 bases from V and 3 from J; bases not matched to a gene: 4. The CDR3 totals 13 residues. CDR3 DNA: TGCGCCAGCAGCCCGACAGGGCTCTACGAGCAGTACTTC. It is translated as CASSPTGLYEQYF.